This TCR beta chain is from a study of identical twins. A word on this clonotype: What it binds is not known.

The V segment lost 0 bases and the J segment 10 bases; nucleotides outside the gene matches: 6. Germline values: CDR1 MNHEY, CDR2 SVGAGI. The CDR3 is 14 residues long. TCRdb reanalysed the 5' RACE reads using MiXCR and keeps one entry per CDR3 protein. Of a few hundred thousand distinct CDR3 sequences in the sample, approximately 8.3% are singletons; the top ten hold approximately 3%. Among all donors, each was a healthy Caucasian. Study-level points and caveats: Out-of-frame sharing of TCR alpha in monozygotic twins was underestimated by models.

The same data also contributed to another study, on yellow fever vaccine responses in identical twins.

The TCR originated in a woman in her late teens or twenties in good health. The specimen sequenced was CD8+ T cells sorted from blood. The J gene is TRBJ2-1, the V gene TRBV6-5; 7 bases are a match to TRBD1. CDR3 loop: CASSYSKGGEEQFF. CDR3 DNA: TGTGCCAGCAGTTACTCGAAAGGGGGCGAAGAGCAGTTCTTC.